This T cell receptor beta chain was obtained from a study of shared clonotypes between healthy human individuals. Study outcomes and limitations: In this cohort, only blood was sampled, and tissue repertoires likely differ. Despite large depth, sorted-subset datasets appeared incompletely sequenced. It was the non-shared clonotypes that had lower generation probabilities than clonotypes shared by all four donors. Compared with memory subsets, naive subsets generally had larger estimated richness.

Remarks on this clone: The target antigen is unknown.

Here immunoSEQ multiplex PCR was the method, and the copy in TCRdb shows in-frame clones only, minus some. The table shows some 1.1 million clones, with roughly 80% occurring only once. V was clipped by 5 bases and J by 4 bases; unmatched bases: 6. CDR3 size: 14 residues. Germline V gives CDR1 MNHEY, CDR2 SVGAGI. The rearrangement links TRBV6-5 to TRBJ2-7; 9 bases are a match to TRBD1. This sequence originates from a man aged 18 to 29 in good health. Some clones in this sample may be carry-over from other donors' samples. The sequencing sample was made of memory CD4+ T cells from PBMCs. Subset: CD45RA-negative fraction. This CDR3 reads CASSKDRGVYEQYF. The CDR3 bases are TGTGCCAGCAGTAAGGACAGGGGTGTGTACGAGCAGTACTTC.